The 21 T cell receptor beta chains reported below all come from one sample, sequenced in a study of blood T cells in healthy people across ages. With a J-beta primer mix and a sample-barcoded 5' primer, a second PCR ran about 7 to 11 cycles. MiXCR, applied by TCRdb to the 5' RACE reads, yields one record per CDR3 protein. The repertoire consists of some 1.6 million distinct CDR3 sequences, with about 31% occurring once and the leading ten covering around 11%. The sequenced sample was blood. Receptor source: a woman aged 25 to 39 in good health.

This chain links TRBV20-1 with TRBJ2-7, with 14 bases lining up with TRBD2. The CDR3 covers 15 residues. CDR1 is DFQATT, CDR2 SNEGSKA, per germline (reference sequence). Trimming cost V 3 bases and J 4 bases; bases outside gene matches: 5. The CDR3, as DNA: TGCAGTGCTAGGGCCGGGACTAGCGGGAGTTACGAGCAGTACTTC. Amino acid sequence: CSARAGTSGSYEQYF.

This clonotype was picked up a small number of times. V usage is TRBV7-7 and J usage is TRBJ2-1, with 10 bases matching TRBD2. The CDR3 is 16 amino acids. Germline CDR1 and CDR2: SSHAT and FNYEAQ (reference sequence). With 3 bases clipped from V and 10 bases from J, the junction kept 12 bases outside the gene matches. CDR3 loop: CASSFGASGGSEEQFF. As DNA, the CDR3 is TGTGCCAGCAGCTTCGGGGCTAGCGGGGGATCAGAAGAGCAGTTCTTC. The variable domain in full, with the rest retrieved from reference TRBV7-7 and TRBJ2-1, is GAGVSQSPRYKVTKRGQDVTLRCDPISSHATLYWYQQALGQGPEFLTYFNYEAQPDKSGLPSDRFSAERPEGSISTLTIQRTEQRDSAMYRCASSFGASGGSEEQFFGPGTRLTVL.

The J gene is TRBJ2-4, the V gene TRBV30, with D perhaps TRBD1 (5 bases). Per germline, CDR1 GTSNPN and CDR2 SVGIG (reference sequence). V lost 1 base to trimming and J lost 4 bases, with 11 bases between them. The CDR3 spans 14 residues. The CDR3 loop reads CAWSAGPGKNIQYF. The CDR3 DNA is TGTGCCTGGAGTGCCGGGCCAGGGAAAAACATTCAGTACTTC.

The chain recombines TRBV4-1 with TRBJ1-1, with 7 nucleotides matching TRBD1. J gave up 9 bases and V 2 bases, and 9 bases lay outside the gene matches. Germline V gives CDR1 MGHRA, CDR2 YSYEKL. The CDR3 length is 14 residues. The CDR3 sequence: CASSQPGTAPKAFF. Written as DNA, the CDR3 is TGCGCCAGCAGCCAACCAGGGACAGCGCCTAAAGCTTTCTTT.

The rearrangement uses TRBV2 and TRBJ2-1; 8 positions agree with TRBD1. The V gene's germline CDR1 is SNHLY and CDR2 FYNNEI. V was clipped by 6 bases and J by 5 bases; unmatched bases: 6. This CDR3 is 14 amino acids long. For the CDR3, the DNA is TGTGCCAGCAGCTGGGGACAGGATGACAATGAGCAGTTCTTC. Encoded protein: CASSWGQDDNEQFF.

This chain uses TRBV7-8 with TRBJ1-5; perhaps TRBD1 as D (5 bases). Germline lookup yields CDR1 SGHVS and CDR2 FQNEAQ. The CDR3 extends over 15 amino acids. V gave up 5 bases and J gave up 3 bases, with 14 bases separating them. CDR3 residues: CASSPPAGVNQPQHF. Here the CDR3 DNA reads TGTGCCAGCAGCCCCCCGGCGGGGGTCAATCAGCCCCAGCATTTT.

This clonotype was seen only a few times. J is TRBJ2-7 and V is TRBV6-5; weak D call: TRBD2 (5 bases). Trimming took off 4 bases at V and 4 bases at J, with 11 bases between the two ends. Germline V gives CDR1 MNHEY, CDR2 SVGAGI. The CDR3 covers 13 residues. Here the CDR3 reads CASSSGTEYEQYF. Written as DNA, the CDR3 is TGTGCCAGCAGTTCGGGAACCGAGTACGAGCAGTACTTC.

CDR3 region: CASSPYFRGTETQYF. The CDR3 bases are TGTGCCAGCAGCCCCTATTTCAGAGGTACGGAGACCCAGTACTTC. The J gene is TRBJ2-5, the V gene TRBV7-8; no reliable D call. Trimming pared 5 bases from V and 5 bases from J, leaving 18 bases between. CDR1 and CDR2 (germline): SGHVS, FQNEAQ. CDR3 length: 15 residues. Drawing the rest from reference TRBV7-8 and TRBJ2-5, the complete variable domain is GAGVSQSPRYKVAKRGQDVALRCDPISGHVSLFWYQQALGQGPEFLTYFQNEAQLDKSGLPSDRFFAERPEGSVSTLKIQRTQQEDSAVYLCASSPYFRGTETQYFGPGTRLLVL.

The chain combines TRBV13 with TRBJ2-1; TRBD1 agrees at 9 bases. V trimming: 1 base; J trimming: 9 bases; junction bases outside the gene matches: 13. Germline assignment: CDR1 PRHDT and CDR2 FYEKMQ (reference sequence). The CDR3 runs to 17 residues. The CDR3 nucleotides read TGTGCCAGCAGCTTAGCCTGGGCCGGACAGGGGAACCTTGAGCAGTTCTTC. This encodes CASSLAWAGQGNLEQFF.

This clonotype has just a few counts. This chain uses TRBV7-2 with TRBJ2-5; TRBD1 matches 9 bases. The DNA end lines up better with TRBJ2-7; the J call may be wrong. The CDR3 has 16 amino acids. Germline V CDR1 and CDR2: SGHTA, FQGNSA. DNA for the CDR3: TGTGCCAGCAGCTTACTTCCCCCGGGACAGGGTCTCGAGCAGTACTTC. The encoded protein is CASSLLPPGQGLEQYF.

This clonotype was counted many times. The chain recombines TRBV4-1 with TRBJ1-6, with D uncertain. The CDR3 is 14 residues long. The germline CDR1 and CDR2 sequences are MGHRA and YSYEKL. Trimming left V 0 bases short and J 11 bases short, with 11 bases between. The chain's CDR3 is CASSQDSRGPPLHF. CDR3 DNA sequence: TGCGCCAGCAGCCAAGATTCCCGAGGTCCACCCCTCCACTTT.

Note on this clonotype: A much bigger clone sits one base away, suggesting this may be a read error. The rearrangement uses TRBV5-1 and TRBJ2-3; D might be TRBD2 (5 bases). The CDR3 runs to 14 residues. CDR1 and CDR2 (germline): SGHRS, YFSETQ. CDR3 in DNA: TGCGCCAGCAGCTCATCGGGGTTAACAGATGCGCAGTATTTT. Translating it yields CASSSSGLTDAQYF.

The rearrangement joins TRBV5-1 to TRBJ2-7; the D gene is possibly TRBD1 (5 bases). Germline V lookup: CDR1 SGHRS, CDR2 YFSETQ. Trimming cost V 5 bases and J 0 bases, with 12 bases left between them. This CDR3 has 14 amino acids. The CDR3 DNA reads as TGCGCCAGCAGTCCACAGGCTAGCTCCTACGAGCAGTACTTC. Translated: CASSPQASSYEQYF.

This clonotype was found many times. The CDR3 is CASGLGQGADTQYF. As DNA, the CDR3 is TGTGCTAGTGGTTTGGGGCAGGGGGCAGATACGCAGTATTTT. This chain links TRBV12-5 with TRBJ2-3; 7 bases are shared with TRBD1. This CDR3 region has 14 residues. Trimming at V came to 1 base and at J to 4 bases, leaving 2 bases not matched to a gene. Germline V gives CDR1 LGHNT, CDR2 FRNRAP.

This clonotype was detected many times. J is TRBJ2-7 and V is TRBV4-1; 11 bases are shared with TRBD2. In germline, CDR1 is MGHRA, CDR2 YSYEKL. The CDR3 extends over 14 amino acids. V trimming: 1 base; J trimming: 6 bases; junction bases outside the gene matches: 2. Here the CDR3 DNA reads TGCGCCAGCAGCCAAGTTGGGACTAGCGGCGAGCAGTACTTC. Translating gives CASSQVGTSGEQYF.

The chain couples TRBV10-3 to TRBJ2-7, with D possibly matching TRBD2 (5 bases). Trimming stripped 2 bases from V and 5 bases from J, with 13 bases between. Germline V gene lookup returns CDR1 ENHRY and CDR2 SYGVKD. The CDR3 spans 14 residues. CDR3 protein: CAISEPDGINEQYF. CDR3 in DNA: TGTGCCATCAGTGAGCCGGACGGGATAAACGAGCAGTACTTC.

The chain joins TRBV29-1 to TRBJ1-1; a weak D match, TRBD1 (5 bases). Germline V gene lookup returns CDR1 SQVTM and CDR2 ANQGSEA. V was cut by 3 bases and J by 9 bases, with 17 bases left in between. This CDR3 has 13 residues. CDR3 in amino acids: CSVDDSLGEKAFF. In DNA form, the CDR3 reads TGCAGCGTTGATGACAGCCTAGGAGAAAAAGCTTTCTTT.

On this clonotype itself: The junction does not match germline at one end; this may be a read error. V gene TRBV7-2 combines with J gene TRBJ2-7; weak D call: TRBD2 (6 bases). The DNA end lines up better with TRBJ2-5; the J call may be wrong. Per the germline V gene, CDR1 is SGHTA and CDR2 is FQGNSA. The CDR3 contains 15 residues. The chain's CDR3 is CAGSSLALGGETQYF. CDR3 in DNA: TGTGCCGGCAGCTCCCTAGCATTGGGGGGAGAGACCCAGTACTTC.

This clonotype has a handful of counts. The rearrangement joins TRBV20-1 to TRBJ2-1, with 7 bases that match TRBD1. V trimming: 6 bases; J trimming: 4 bases; junction bases outside the gene matches: 15. The CDR3 runs 16 residues. Germline V gene sequence: CDR1 DFQATT, CDR2 SNEGSKA (reference sequence). CDR3 sequence: CSAKAATGTAYNEQFF. The CDR3 DNA is TGCAGTGCAAAGGCCGCAACCGGGACAGCTTACAATGAGCAGTTCTTC.

Notes on this clonotype: This could be a read error, since a much larger clone is one nucleotide away. The J gene is TRBJ2-4, the V gene TRBV27; a weak D match, TRBD1 (6 bases). The J call may be incorrect, as the DNA end agrees better with TRBJ2-7. The germline V gene has CDR1 MNHEY and CDR2 SMNVEV (reference sequence). This CDR3 is built from 15 residues. This CDR3 reads CASNTYRVIGREQYF. For the CDR3, the DNA is TGTGCCAGCAACACCTACAGGGTAATCGGTCGCGAGCAGTACTTC.

The chain recombines TRBV18 with TRBJ2-7, with D perhaps assigned TRBD1 or TRBD2 (5 bases each). CDR1 and CDR2 from the germline V gene are KGHSH and LQKENI. V lost 6 bases and J lost 7, with 16 bases in between. This CDR3 region has 13 residues. CDR3 in DNA: TGTGCCAGCTCTGAGGGGCAGGGTTGGGAGCAGTACTTC. Its translation is CASSEGQGWEQYF.